This T cell receptor (beta chain) was sequenced during a study of blood T cell repertoires in COVID-19. As for the study in general: Donors in the United States, Italy and Spain gave samples during acute or convalescent COVID-19. Sources were T cells, B-cell-depleted T cells, or PBMCs; the material itself was cDNA or gDNA.

The CDR3 has 20 amino acids. As processed by the authors: Reference gene primer amplification gave estimated nucleated cell counts. Sequencing used immunoSEQ multiplex PCR; TCRdb keeps in-frame clones, though not all of them. D and trimming were read from the DNA, whereas the V and J calls and clone size are those reported in that table. The repertoire has around 700,000 clones, approximately 90% of them found once; the top ten carry approximately 0.3%. This sequence was found in a woman aged 18-29 years with acute or convalescent COVID-19. J is TRBJ2-2 and V is TRBV21-1; the DNA was not used to check the table's D call, TRBD2. TRBV21-1 has pseudogene status. Sequenced material: peripheral blood. The CDR3 coding sequence is TGTGCCAGCAGCAAAGGCGAACTTGTTTGGCGGGGGAAGGAGGTCGGGGAGCTGTTTTTT. Encoded protein: CASSKGELVWRGKEVGELFF.